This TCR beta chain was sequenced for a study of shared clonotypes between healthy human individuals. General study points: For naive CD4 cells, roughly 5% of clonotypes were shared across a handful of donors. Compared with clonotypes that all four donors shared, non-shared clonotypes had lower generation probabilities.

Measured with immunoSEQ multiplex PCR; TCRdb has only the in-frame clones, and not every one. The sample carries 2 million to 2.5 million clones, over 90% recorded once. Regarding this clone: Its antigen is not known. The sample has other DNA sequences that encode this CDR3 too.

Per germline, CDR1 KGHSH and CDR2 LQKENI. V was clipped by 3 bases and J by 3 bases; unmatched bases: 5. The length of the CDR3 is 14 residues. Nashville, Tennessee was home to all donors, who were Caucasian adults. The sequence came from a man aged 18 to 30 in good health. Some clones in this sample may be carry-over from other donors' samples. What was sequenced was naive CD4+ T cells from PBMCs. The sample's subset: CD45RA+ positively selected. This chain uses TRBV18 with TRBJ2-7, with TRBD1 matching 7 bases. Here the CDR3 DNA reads TGTGCCAGCTCACCCACAGGGGAAGGCTACGAGCAGTACTTC. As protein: CASSPTGEGYEQYF.